What follows are 11 T cell receptor beta chains derived from one specimen sequenced in a study of cytomegalovirus exposure and HLA in healthy donors. The PCR made use of 60 Vbeta and 13 Jbeta primers. Produced via immunoSEQ multiplex PCR; TCRdb's table is partial and in-frame only. The sample carries about 150,000 clones, around 9.7% recorded once. The sample was PBMCs. Source of these receptors: a man aged 45-65 years in good health and CMV-seronegative.

DNA for the CDR3: TGTGCCAGCAGCTACGGGACAGGGGTAGAGACCCAGTACTTC. It codes for CASSYGTGVETQYF. The J gene is TRBJ2-5, the V gene TRBV5-4; 10 bases are shared with TRBD1. CDR1 SGHNT and CDR2 YYREEE come from the germline V gene (reference sequence). This CDR3 is built from 14 residues. The V segment lost 3 bases and the J segment 4 bases; nucleotides outside the gene matches: 3.

The chain is built from TRBV7-3 and TRBJ1-1, with TRBD1 as a possible D gene (5 bases). The CDR3 extends over 15 amino acids. Looked up from germline, CDR1 is SGHTA and CDR2 is FQGTGA. The germline V and J ends were trimmed by 5 bases and 2 bases, with 15 bases remaining between them. The CDR3 nucleotides are TGTGCCAGCAGCCCTGCGGGGCTGTTCAACACTGAAGCTTTCTTT. Protein sequence: CASSPAGLFNTEAFF.

This clone was counted only a few times. The chain links TRBV30 to TRBJ1-1, with TRBD1 matching over 9 bases. Germline loops: CDR1 GTSNPN, CDR2 SVGIG (reference sequence). The J segment lost 1 base and the V segment lost 3 bases, leaving 3 bases of the junction unmatched. The CDR3 covers 14 residues. CDR3 loop: CAWRWGQGNTEAFF. In DNA, the CDR3 is TGTGCCTGGAGGTGGGGACAGGGGAACACTGAAGCTTTCTTT.

This chain links TRBV6-1 with TRBJ2-5, with a weak D call TRBD1 (5 bases). The germline V gene has CDR1 MNHNS and CDR2 SASEGT. Trimming left V 4 bases short and J 1 base short, with 10 bases between. This CDR3 region has 14 residues. In DNA form, the CDR3 reads TGTGCCAGCAGTGTTGGGGCGCTCCAAGAGACCCAGTACTTC. Translated, it gives CASSVGALQETQYF.

This clone has only a few counts. The chain joins TRBV7-9 to TRBJ2-7; 8 bases align to TRBD1. The J segment lost 0 bases and the V segment lost 5 bases, leaving 6 bases of the junction unmatched. Germline values: CDR1 SEHNR, CDR2 FQNEAQ (reference sequence). This CDR3 is built from 15 residues. CDR3 loop: CASSPPGTGSYEQYF. The CDR3 nucleotides read TGTGCCAGCAGCCCACCCGGGACAGGCTCCTACGAGCAGTACTTC.

The V gene is TRBV29-1, the J gene TRBJ1-1; 9 bases align to TRBD1. The CDR3 spans 13 residues. V was pared by 8 bases and J by 3 bases, with 7 bases of the junction left unmatched. CDR1 SQVTM and CDR2 ANQGSEA come from the germline V gene. CDR3 coding DNA: TGCAGCACAACAGGGGGCAGGGACACTGAAGCTTTCTTT. Encoded protein: CSTTGGRDTEAFF.

This chain joins TRBV5-6 and TRBJ2-7; the D gene is possibly TRBD1 (6 bases). Germline CDR1 and CDR2: SGHDT and YYEEEE. CDR3 size: 15 residues. V lost 4 bases and J lost 3, with 17 bases in between. Written as DNA, the CDR3 is TGTGCCAGCAGCCTACAGGGAGATACCGTCTACGAGCAGTACTTC. This sequence encodes CASSLQGDTVYEQYF.

The chain links TRBV10-3 to TRBJ2-2; possibly TRBD1 for D (5 bases). The germline V and J ends were trimmed by 2 bases and 1 base, with 5 bases remaining between them. Germline V gives CDR1 ENHRY, CDR2 SYGVKD. This CDR3 has 14 amino acids. CDR3 sequence reads: CAISEGQNTGELFF. In DNA form, the CDR3 reads TGTGCCATCAGTGAGGGACAGAACACCGGGGAGCTGTTTTTT.

This chain links TRBV9 with TRBJ2-5, with 8 bases that match TRBD2. The V gene end was trimmed by 4 bases and the J gene end by 4 bases; junction bases not matched to a gene: 9. This CDR3 comprises 15 residues. Germline assignment: CDR1 SGDLS and CDR2 YYNGEE. This CDR3 reads CASSPGGGTVETQYF. CDR3 sequence (DNA): TGTGCCAGCAGCCCCGGGGGGGGGACTGTAGAGACCCAGTACTTC.

The chain is built from TRBV27 and TRBJ2-7, with 9 bases that match TRBD2. CDR3 length equals 17 residues. CDR1 and CDR2 from the germline V gene are MNHEY and SMNVEV (reference sequence). J was trimmed by 3 bases and V by 6 bases; bases with no gene match: 15. CDR3 coding DNA: TGTGCCAGCAGCACCTTCCACCCTAGCGGGATAGTCTACGAGCAGTACTTC. Translated, it gives CASSTFHPSGIVYEQYF.

This clone appeared a few times. The chain is built from TRBV7-2 and TRBJ2-7; no clear D. CDR3 length equals 12 residues. Trimming shortened V by 6 bases and J by 4 bases, and 10 bases separated the two germline ends. CDR1 and CDR2 from the germline V gene are SGHTA and FQGNSA. CDR3 sequence (DNA): TGTGCCAGCAGACTCGCGGAATACGAGCAGTACTTC. Translated: CASRLAEYEQYF.